This TCR beta chain was obtained from a study of T cell changes during pregnancy in multiple sclerosis. Method: immunoSEQ multiplex PCR; TCRdb's copy keeps in-frame clones and lacks some. The data contain about 38,000 clones, 88% of them singletons. Germline values: CDR1 MGHRA, CDR2 YSYEKL. This CDR3 spans 16 amino acids. The trim removed 0 bases at V and 3 bases at J, leaving 2 bases unmatched. Sequenced here: CD8+ T cells from peripheral blood mononuclear cells, sampled in the third trimester of pregnancy. The receptor was isolated from a female donor with multiple sclerosis, enrolled in a pregnancy study. The chain links TRBV4-1 to TRBJ2-2; TRBD2 matches 9 bases. The CDR3 nucleotides read TGCGCCAGCAGCCAAGAGGCGGGGGGGTACACCGGGGAGCTGTTTTTT. It is translated as CASSQEAGGYTGELFF.